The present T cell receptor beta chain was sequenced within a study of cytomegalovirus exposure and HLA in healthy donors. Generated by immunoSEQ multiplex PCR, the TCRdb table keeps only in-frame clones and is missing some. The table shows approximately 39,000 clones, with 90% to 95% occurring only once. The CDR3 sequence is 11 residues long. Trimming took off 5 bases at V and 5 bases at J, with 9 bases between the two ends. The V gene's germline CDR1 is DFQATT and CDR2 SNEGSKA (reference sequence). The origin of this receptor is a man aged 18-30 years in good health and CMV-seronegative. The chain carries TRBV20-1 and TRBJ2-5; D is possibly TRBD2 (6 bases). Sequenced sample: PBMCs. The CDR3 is CSARGGETQYF. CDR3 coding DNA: TGCAGTGCTCGTGGGGGGGAGACCCAGTACTTC.